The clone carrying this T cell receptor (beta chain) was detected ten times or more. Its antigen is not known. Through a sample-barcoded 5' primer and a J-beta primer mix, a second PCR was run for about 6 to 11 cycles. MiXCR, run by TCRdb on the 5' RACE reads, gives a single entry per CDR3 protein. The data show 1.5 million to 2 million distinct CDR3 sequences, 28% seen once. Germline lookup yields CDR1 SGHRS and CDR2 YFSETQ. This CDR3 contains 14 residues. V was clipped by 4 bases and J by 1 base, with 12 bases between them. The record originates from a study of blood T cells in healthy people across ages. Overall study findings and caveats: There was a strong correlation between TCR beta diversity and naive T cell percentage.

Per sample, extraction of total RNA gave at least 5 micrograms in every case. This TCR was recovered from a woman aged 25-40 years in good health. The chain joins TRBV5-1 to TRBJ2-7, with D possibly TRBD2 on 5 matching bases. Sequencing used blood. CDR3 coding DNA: TGCGCCAGCAGCCCAGGACTGGATTCCTACGAGCAGTACTTC. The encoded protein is CASSPGLDSYEQYF. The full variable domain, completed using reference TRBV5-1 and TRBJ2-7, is KAGVTQTPRYLIKTRGQQVTLSCSPISGHRSVSWYQQTPGQGLQFLFEYFSETQRNKGNFPGRFSGRQFSNSRSEMNVSTLELGDSALYLCASSPGLDSYEQYFGPGTRLTVT.